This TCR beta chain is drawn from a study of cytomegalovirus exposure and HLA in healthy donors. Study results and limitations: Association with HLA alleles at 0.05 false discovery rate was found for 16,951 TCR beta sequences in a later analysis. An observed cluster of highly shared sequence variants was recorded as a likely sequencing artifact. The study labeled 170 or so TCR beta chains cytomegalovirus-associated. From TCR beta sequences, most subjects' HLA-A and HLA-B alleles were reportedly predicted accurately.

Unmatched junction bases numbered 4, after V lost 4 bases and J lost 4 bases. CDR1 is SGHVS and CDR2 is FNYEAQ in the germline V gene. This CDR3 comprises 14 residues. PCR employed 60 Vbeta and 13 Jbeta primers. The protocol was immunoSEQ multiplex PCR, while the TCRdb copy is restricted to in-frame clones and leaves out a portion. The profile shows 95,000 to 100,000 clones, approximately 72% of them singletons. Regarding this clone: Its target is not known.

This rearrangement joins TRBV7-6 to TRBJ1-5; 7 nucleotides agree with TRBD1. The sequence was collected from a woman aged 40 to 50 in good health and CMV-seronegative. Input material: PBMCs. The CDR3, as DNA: TGTGCCAGCAGCTCAGGGACAGCAAATCAGCCCCAGCATTTT. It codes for CASSSGTANQPQHF. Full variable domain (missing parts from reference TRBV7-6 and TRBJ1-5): GAGVSQSPRYKVTKRGQDVALRCDPISGHVSLYWYRQALGQGPEFLTYFNYEAQQDKSGLPNDRFSAERPEGSISTLTIQRTEQRDSAMYRCASSSGTANQPQHFGDGTRLSIL.